Following are 5 T cell receptor beta chains from one sample sequenced in a study of T cell repertoires in cytomegalovirus infection. TCRdb reprocessed the reads via MiXCR and lists one record per CDR3 protein. The data show approximately 550,000 distinct CDR3 sequences, approximately 15% seen once. Sequenced sample: CD8+ T cells from PBMCs. These receptors all come from a human donor in good health (CMV status not recorded). Some clones in this sample may be carry-over from other donors' samples.

In this sample, this clonotype turned up a few times. The J gene is TRBJ2-7, the V gene TRBV5-1; D possibly corresponds to TRBD1 (5 bases). V lost 9 bases and J 0 bases, leaving 13 bases between the germline ends. CDR1 and CDR2 from the germline V gene are SGHRS and YFSETQ. CDR3 length: 13 amino acids. The CDR3 here is CATAPTASYEQYF. CDR3 in DNA: TGCGCCACGGCCCCGACAGCCTCCTACGAGCAGTACTTC.

There are a few counts of this clonotype. The chain uses TRBV4-1 and TRBJ2-5, with TRBD2 as a possible D gene (7 bases). V lost 4 bases and J 4 bases, leaving 16 bases between the germline ends. The CDR3 sequence is 15 residues long. Germline assignment: CDR1 MGHRA and CDR2 YSYEKL. CDR3: CASSLGTRGGETQYF. The CDR3 DNA sequence: TGCGCCAGCAGCCTAGGGACGAGGGGGGGAGAGACCCAGTACTTC.

This clonotype has at least ten counts. The CDR3 DNA follows: TGTGCCAGCAGTCCCCACACGGAGGGACACTCCTACGAGCAGTACTTC. Translating gives CASSPHTEGHSYEQYF. This rearrangement joins TRBV28 to TRBJ2-7; TRBD1 or TRBD2 may be the D gene (6 bases each). V was cut by 5 bases and J by 0 bases, with 17 bases left in between. The CDR3 has 16 amino acids. CDR1 is MDHEN, CDR2 SYDVKM, per germline.

The gene calls are TRBV6-1 and TRBJ2-7, with 9 positions matching TRBD1. This CDR3 has 15 amino acids. Germline values: CDR1 MNHNS, CDR2 SASEGT. Trimming removed 6 bases from V and 0 bases from J; junction bases left unmatched: 6. CDR3 residues: CASSLQGAGSYEQYF. The CDR3 DNA sequence: TGTGCCAGCAGCCTACAGGGGGCAGGCTCCTACGAGCAGTACTTC.

The gene calls are TRBV20-1 and TRBJ2-5; tentatively, D is TRBD1 (6 bases). The germline V gene encodes CDR1 DFQATT and CDR2 SNEGSKA (reference sequence). This CDR3 has 15 residues. Deletions cut 6 bases from V and 5 bases from J, with 22 bases between. In DNA form, the CDR3 reads TGCAGTGCCAGGGGTAGGGCGGGTCTGGGGGAGACCCAGTACTTC. Its translation: CSARGRAGLGETQYF.